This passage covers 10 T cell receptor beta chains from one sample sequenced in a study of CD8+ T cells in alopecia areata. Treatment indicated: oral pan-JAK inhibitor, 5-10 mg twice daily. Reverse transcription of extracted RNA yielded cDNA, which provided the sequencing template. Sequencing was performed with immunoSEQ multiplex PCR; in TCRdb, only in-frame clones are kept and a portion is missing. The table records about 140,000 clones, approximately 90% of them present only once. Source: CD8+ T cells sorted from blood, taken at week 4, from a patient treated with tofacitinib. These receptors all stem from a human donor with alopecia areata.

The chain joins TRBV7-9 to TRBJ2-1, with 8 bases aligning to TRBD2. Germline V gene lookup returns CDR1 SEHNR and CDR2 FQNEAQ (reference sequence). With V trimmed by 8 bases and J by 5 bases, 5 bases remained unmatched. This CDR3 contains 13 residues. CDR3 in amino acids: CASLLAENNEQFF. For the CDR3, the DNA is TGTGCCAGCCTACTAGCGGAAAACAATGAGCAGTTCTTC. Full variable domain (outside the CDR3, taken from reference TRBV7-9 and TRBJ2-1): DTGVSQNPRHKITKRGQNVTFRCDPISEHNRLYWYRQTLGQGPEFLTYFQNEAQLEKSRLLSDRFSAERPKGSFSTLEIQRTEQGDSAMYLCASLLAENNEQFFGPGTRLTVL.

The chain's CDR3 is CSVIPSGRPHEQYF. The CDR3 DNA sequence: TGCAGCGTAATCCCCAGCGGGAGGCCCCACGAGCAGTACTTC. The J gene is TRBJ2-7, the V gene TRBV29-1, with TRBD2 matching over 9 bases. Per the germline V gene, CDR1 is SQVTM and CDR2 is ANQGSEA. There are 14 residues in the CDR3. With V trimmed by 6 bases and J by 5 bases, 11 bases remained unmatched.

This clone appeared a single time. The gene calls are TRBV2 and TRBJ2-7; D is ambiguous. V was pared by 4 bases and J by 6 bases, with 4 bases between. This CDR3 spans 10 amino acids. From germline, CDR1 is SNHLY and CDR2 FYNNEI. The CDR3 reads CASSGGEQYF. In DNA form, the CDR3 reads TGTGCCAGCAGTGGAGGCGAGCAGTACTTC.

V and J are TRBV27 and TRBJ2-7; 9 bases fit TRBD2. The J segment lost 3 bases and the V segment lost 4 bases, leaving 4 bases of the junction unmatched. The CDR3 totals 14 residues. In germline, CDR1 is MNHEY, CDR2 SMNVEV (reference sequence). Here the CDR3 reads CASSSGSGSYEQYF. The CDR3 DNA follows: TGTGCCAGCAGTTCTGGTAGCGGGAGCTACGAGCAGTACTTC.

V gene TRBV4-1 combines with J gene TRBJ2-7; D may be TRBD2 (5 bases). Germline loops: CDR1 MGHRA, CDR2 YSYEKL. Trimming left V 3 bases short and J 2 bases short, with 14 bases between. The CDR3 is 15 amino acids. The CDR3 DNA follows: TGCGCCAGCAGCCAGTATGACGGGATGGCCTACGAGCAGTACTTC. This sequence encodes CASSQYDGMAYEQYF.

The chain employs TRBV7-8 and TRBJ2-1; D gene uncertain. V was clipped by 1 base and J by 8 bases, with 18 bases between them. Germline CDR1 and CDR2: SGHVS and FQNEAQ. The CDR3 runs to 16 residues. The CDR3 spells CASSLDVPFFVDEQFF. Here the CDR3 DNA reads TGTGCCAGCAGCTTAGACGTACCGTTCTTCGTCGATGAGCAGTTCTTC.

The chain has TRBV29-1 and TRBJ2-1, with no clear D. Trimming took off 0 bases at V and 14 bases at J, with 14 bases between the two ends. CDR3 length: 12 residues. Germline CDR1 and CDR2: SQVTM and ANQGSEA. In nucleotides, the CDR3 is TGCAGCGTTGAAGATACTACATATGATAAGTTCTTC. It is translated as CSVEDTTYDKFF.

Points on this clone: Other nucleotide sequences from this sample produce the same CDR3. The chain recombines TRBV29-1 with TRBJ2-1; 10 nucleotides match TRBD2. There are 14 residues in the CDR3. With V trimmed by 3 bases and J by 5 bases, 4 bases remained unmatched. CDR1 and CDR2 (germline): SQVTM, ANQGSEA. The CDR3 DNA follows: TGCAGCGTTGAGGGGCTAGCGGGGGACAATGAGCAGTTCTTC. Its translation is CSVEGLAGDNEQFF.

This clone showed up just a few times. CDR3 sequence: CASAITSGAYEQYF. As DNA, the CDR3 is TGCGCCAGCGCCATCACTAGCGGCGCCTACGAGCAGTACTTC. The rearrangement joins TRBV10-2 to TRBJ2-7, with TRBD2 identical over 8 bases. CDR1 and CDR2 from the germline V gene are WSHSY and SAAADI. V lost 8 bases, J lost 2 bases, and 8 bases stayed unmatched. The CDR3 has 14 residues.

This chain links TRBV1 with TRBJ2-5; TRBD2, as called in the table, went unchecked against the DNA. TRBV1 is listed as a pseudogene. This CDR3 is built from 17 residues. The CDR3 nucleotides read TGCACCAGCAGCCAACCCGGGACTAGCGGGAGGGGGGAGACCCAGTACTTC. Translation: CTSSQPGTSGRGETQYF.